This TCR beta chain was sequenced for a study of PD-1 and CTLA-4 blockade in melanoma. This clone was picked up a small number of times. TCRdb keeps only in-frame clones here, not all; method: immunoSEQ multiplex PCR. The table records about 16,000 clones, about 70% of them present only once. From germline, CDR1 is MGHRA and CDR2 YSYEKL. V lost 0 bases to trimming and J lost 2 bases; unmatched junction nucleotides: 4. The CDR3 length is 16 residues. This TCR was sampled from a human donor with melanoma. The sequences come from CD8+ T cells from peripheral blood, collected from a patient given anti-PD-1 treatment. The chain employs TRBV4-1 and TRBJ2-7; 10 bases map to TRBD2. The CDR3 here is CASSQDSSGSTYEQYF. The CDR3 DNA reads TGCGCCAGCAGCCAAGATTCTAGCGGGAGTACCTACGAGCAGTACTTC.